This T cell receptor beta chain was sequenced for a study of cytomegalovirus exposure and HLA in healthy donors. With regard to this clone: Its antigen is as yet unknown.

Germline CDR1 reads LNHDA; CDR2 reads SQIVND (reference sequence). Trimming took off 6 bases at V and 3 bases at J, with 17 bases between the two ends. The CDR3 spans 15 residues. PCR primers comprised 60 Vbeta and 13 Jbeta primers. Profiling relied on immunoSEQ multiplex PCR, and the TCRdb table lists in-frame clones only, not all of them. The sample lists 80,000 to 100,000 clones, approximately 82% seen once, with roughly 3.8% in the top ten. Study-wide results and limits: An analysis done earlier found most TCR beta V segments productive about 87% or about 30% of the time.

The sample was PBMCs. V is TRBV19 and J is TRBJ1-1; D perhaps matches TRBD1 (6 bases). This clonotype originated in a female donor in good health and CMV-seropositive. Written as DNA, the CDR3 is TGTGCCAGTAGCCTATCCGGGACATTGGACACTGAAGCTTTCTTT. Amino acid sequence: CASSLSGTLDTEAFF.